Shown below are 8 T cell receptor beta chains from a single sample sequenced in a study of T-cell reconstitution after alpha-beta-depleted transplantation in children. Preparation of the TCRbeta library involved a method that used unique molecular identifiers. Each CDR3 protein gets one entry after TCRdb re-called the PCR reads with MiXCR. The repertoire consists of hundreds of thousands of distinct CDR3 sequences, with around 14% occurring once and the leading ten covering 0.79%. Sequenced material: PBMCs, taken before TCRalphabeta/CD19-depleted stem cell transplant. Receptor source: a girl aged 2-15 years with congenital amegakaryocytic thrombocytopenia, due to receive a stem cell transplant.

Many counts were recorded for this clonotype. This chain joins TRBV6-1 and TRBJ2-7; 7 bases align to TRBD2. The CDR3 is made up of 15 amino acids. Trimming at V came to 6 bases and at J to 3 bases, leaving 11 bases not matched to a gene. Per the germline V gene, CDR1 is MNHNS and CDR2 is SASEGT. DNA of the CDR3: TGTGCCAGCAGCCTCTGGAGCGGGGACTTCTACGAGCAGTACTTC. This encodes CASSLWSGDFYEQYF.

This clonotype showed up many times. The J gene is TRBJ1-6, the V gene TRBV4-2; 9 nucleotides align to TRBD1. V lost 4 bases to trimming and J lost 8 bases; unmatched junction nucleotides: 18. The CDR3 runs to 19 residues. Looked up from germline, CDR1 is LGHNA and CDR2 is YNFKEQ. The CDR3 bases are TGTGCCAGCAGCCCCGATCCCTTACAGGGGGCATTTTCGGATTCACCCCTCCACTTT. Amino acids: CASSPDPLQGAFSDSPLHF.

This clonotype was counted many times. The chain joins TRBV5-1 to TRBJ2-1; D remains ambiguous. The CDR3 is made up of 14 amino acids. The germline V gene has CDR1 SGHRS and CDR2 YFSETQ. V gave up 4 bases and J gave up 0 bases, with 8 bases separating them. DNA of the CDR3: TGCGCCAGCAGCACGAGTAGCTCCTACAATGAGCAGTTCTTC. Encoded protein: CASSTSSSYNEQFF.

This clonotype was observed many times. The CDR3 bases are TGCGCCAGCAGCTTGGGACTAGCGGGGTACAATGAGCAGTTCTTC. Protein sequence: CASSLGLAGYNEQFF. V and J are TRBV5-1 and TRBJ2-1, with 11 bases lining up with TRBD2. Germline-derived CDR1 and CDR2 are SGHRS and YFSETQ. This CDR3 is built from 15 residues. V lost 0 bases, J lost 4 bases, and 0 bases stayed unmatched.

V gene TRBV18 combines with J gene TRBJ2-5; D is unresolved. CDR3 length equals 13 residues. Trimming pared 1 base from V and 4 bases from J, leaving 7 bases between. Germline CDR1 and CDR2: KGHSH and LQKENI. CDR3 sequence reads: CASSPHYRETQYF. CDR3 bases: TGTGCCAGCTCACCACATTACAGAGAGACCCAGTACTTC.

This clonotype appeared a single time. Possible read error: a much larger clone is one base away. The rearrangement uses TRBV12-3 or TRBV12-4 and TRBJ2-1; 7 bases are shared with TRBD2. The CDR3 has 15 residues. Germline trimming cut 4 bases from V and 8 bases from J; bases unmatched to any gene: 11. CDR3 loop: CASSSSGGRTDEQFF. DNA of the CDR3: TGTGCCAGCAGTTCCTCCGGCGGGAGAACGGATGAGCAGTTCTTC.

This clonotype appeared a few times. The chain uses TRBV4-2 and TRBJ1-2; D is possibly TRBD1 (5 bases). The CDR3 is 14 residues long. Germline CDR1 is LGHNA and CDR2 is YNFKEQ. V was pared by 3 bases and J by 2 bases, with 10 bases between. CDR3 protein: CASSQGRVNYGYTF. The CDR3 DNA is TGTGCCAGCAGCCAGGGGCGGGTCAACTATGGCTACACCTTC.

The genes are TRBV19 and TRBJ1-1; D is possibly TRBD1 (5 bases). Trimming took off 6 bases at V and 3 bases at J, with 17 bases between the two ends. The CDR3 has 15 residues. Germline V lookup: CDR1 LNHDA, CDR2 SQIVND (reference sequence). CDR3 protein: CASSDNGAAYTEAFF. CDR3 DNA sequence: TGTGCCAGTAGCGACAACGGGGCAGCCTACACTGAAGCTTTCTTT.